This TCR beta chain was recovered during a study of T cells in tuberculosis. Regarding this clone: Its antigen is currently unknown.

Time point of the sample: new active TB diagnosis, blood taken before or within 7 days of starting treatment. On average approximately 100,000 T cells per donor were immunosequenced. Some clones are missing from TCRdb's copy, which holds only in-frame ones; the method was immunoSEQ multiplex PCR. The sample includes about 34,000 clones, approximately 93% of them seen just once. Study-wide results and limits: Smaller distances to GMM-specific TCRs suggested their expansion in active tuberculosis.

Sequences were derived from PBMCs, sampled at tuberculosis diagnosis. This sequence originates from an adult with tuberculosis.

This CDR3 is CASSSPWTGTHQFQETQYF. The CDR3 region has the DNA TGTGCCAGCAGCTCTCCGTGGACAGGGACCCATCAATTCCAAGAGACCCAGTACTTC. The chain has TRBV28 and TRBJ2-5; 8 bases map to TRBD1. The CDR3 is 19 amino acids. Germline values: CDR1 MDHEN, CDR2 SYDVKM. Trimming at V came to 6 bases and at J to 1 base, leaving 19 bases not matched to a gene.